Below, 27 T cell receptor beta chains from the same sample are listed, as sequenced in a study of cytomegalovirus exposure and HLA in healthy donors. Primers included in the PCR were 60 Vbeta and 13 Jbeta primers. Assay: immunoSEQ multiplex PCR; the TCRdb copy retains only in-frame clones and omits some. In the table there are over 150,000 clones, around 79% of which are singletons. Material for sequencing was PBMCs. These receptors came from a man aged 25-40 years in good health and CMV-seropositive.

The genes are TRBV27 and TRBJ1-6; 9 bases agree with TRBD1. This CDR3 is built from 16 residues. Per the germline V gene, CDR1 is MNHEY and CDR2 is SMNVEV (reference sequence). The J segment lost 9 bases and the V segment lost 2 bases, leaving 8 bases of the junction unmatched. CDR3 coding DNA: TGTGCCAGCAGTTTAGGGAGGGGGACAGGGTTTTCACCCCTCCACTTT. It translates to CASSLGRGTGFSPLHF.

The chain joins TRBV7-9 to TRBJ2-3, with TRBD2 matching 8 bases. Per germline, CDR1 SEHNR and CDR2 FQNEAQ (reference sequence). V dropped 4 bases and J dropped 6; count of bases not matched to a gene: 15. The CDR3 has 17 amino acids. The CDR3 DNA sequence: TGTGCCAGCAGCTCCCATGCTAGCGGGCCACTGGGGGATACGCAGTATTTT. This gives the protein CASSSHASGPLGDTQYF.

In its sample, this clone was seen once. The chain has TRBV6-6 and TRBJ2-6, with D maybe TRBD2 (5 bases). The CDR3 consists of 13 residues. Germline CDR1 MNHNY, CDR2 SVGAGI (reference sequence). Deletions cut 10 bases from V and 0 bases from J, with 7 bases between. The CDR3 region has the DNA TGTGCCACCGGGGACTCTGGGGCCAACGTCCTGACTTTC. It specifies CATGDSGANVLTF.

This clone was picked up a small number of times. This chain links TRBV11-3 with TRBJ2-3; 8 bases map to TRBD2. The CDR3 extends over 15 amino acids. Germline CDR1 reads SGHNT; CDR2 reads YENEEA. V lost 4 bases to trimming and J lost 1 base; unmatched junction nucleotides: 4. The CDR3 reads CASSSGGIRTDTQYF. The CDR3, as DNA: TGTGCCAGCAGCTCGGGGGGGATCCGCACAGATACGCAGTATTTT.

This clone was seen a single time. The chain has TRBV28 and TRBJ2-1; 7 positions match TRBD2. With 4 bases clipped from V and 6 bases from J, the junction kept 9 bases outside the gene matches. Germline loops: CDR1 MDHEN, CDR2 SYDVKM. This CDR3 is 15 amino acids long. DNA of the CDR3: TGTGCCAGCAGTTCTCCCGGGACTAAGATCAATGAGCAGTTCTTC. Translated, it gives CASSSPGTKINEQFF.

V gene TRBV2 combines with J gene TRBJ2-1; 9 nucleotides agree with TRBD1. V trimming: 6 bases; J trimming: 0 bases; junction bases outside the gene matches: 0. This CDR3 has 14 amino acids. CDR1 and CDR2 from the germline V gene are SNHLY and FYNNEI. CDR3 coding DNA: TGTGCCAGCAGGGGACAGGGCTCCTACAATGAGCAGTTCTTC. Its protein product is CASRGQGSYNEQFF.

The chain joins TRBV5-1 to TRBJ2-5; 12 positions match TRBD2. V was clipped by 2 bases and J by 3 bases; unmatched bases: 5. This CDR3 region has 16 residues. Germline CDR1 SGHRS, CDR2 YFSETQ. The CDR3 bases are TGCGCCAGCAGCTTAACTAGCGGGGGGCCGGAAGAGACCCAGTACTTC. Its protein is CASSLTSGGPEETQYF.

The rearrangement joins TRBV28 to TRBJ2-5, with D perhaps TRBD2 (6 bases). The germline CDR1 and CDR2 sequences are MDHEN and SYDVKM. The CDR3 covers 11 residues. With 8 bases removed from V and 5 bases from J, the gap between germline ends came to 9 bases. The CDR3 region is CASSGSETQYF. Written as DNA, the CDR3 is TGTGCCAGCTCCGGGAGCGAGACCCAGTACTTC.

The rearrangement links TRBV14 to TRBJ1-1, with D possibly matching TRBD1 (5 bases). Between the trimmed V and J ends, which lost 8 bases and 3 bases, there was a span of 7 bases. Per germline, CDR1 SGHDN and CDR2 FVKESK. The CDR3 totals 11 residues. The CDR3 DNA sequence: TGTGCCAGCCAGGGTCACACTGAAGCTTTCTTT. Its translation is CASQGHTEAFF.

The gene calls are TRBV10-3 and TRBJ2-3; tentatively, D is TRBD1 (6 bases). Trimming left V 4 bases short and J 2 bases short, with 7 bases between. CDR1 is ENHRY, CDR2 SYGVKD, per germline. The CDR3 is 13 amino acids. The CDR3: CAISGGPTDTQYF. In nucleotides, the CDR3 is TGTGCCATCAGTGGGGGGCCCACAGATACGCAGTATTTT.

The chain employs TRBV5-1 and TRBJ2-3; 14 bases map to TRBD2. CDR1 and CDR2 from the germline V gene are SGHRS and YFSETQ. The CDR3 spans 16 residues. The V and J ends lost 4 bases and 3 bases, in that order; junction bases with no gene match: 4. The CDR3 DNA reads as TGCGCCAGCAGCCCCGGACTAGCGGGAGGTACAGATACGCAGTATTTT. Protein: CASSPGLAGGTDTQYF.

The genes are TRBV7-2 and TRBJ2-1; 10 positions match TRBD1. The CDR3 sequence is 14 residues long. Germline lookup yields CDR1 SGHTA and CDR2 FQGNSA. Germline trimming cut 11 bases from V and 8 bases from J; bases unmatched to any gene: 12. The CDR3 nucleotides read TGTGCCGCCAGCAGGGACAGGGGAGGTTATGAGCAGTTCTTC. Translated: CAASRDRGGYEQFF.

The chain couples TRBV4-1 to TRBJ2-2; 12 nucleotides agree with TRBD2. The CDR3 runs 17 residues. The ends lost 0 bases at V and 4 bases at J; junction bases unmatched: 3. Germline values: CDR1 MGHRA, CDR2 YSYEKL. The CDR3 sequence is CASSQDSSGRATGELFF. The CDR3 coding sequence is TGCGCCAGCAGCCAAGATTCTAGCGGGAGGGCCACCGGGGAGCTGTTTTTT.

The V gene is TRBV6-5, the J gene TRBJ2-7; D gene uncertain. Trimming pared 0 bases from V and 5 bases from J, leaving 11 bases between. Germline V CDR1 and CDR2: MNHEY, SVGAGI. The CDR3 covers 14 residues. The CDR3 nucleotides read TGTGCCAGCAGTTACTCGAAGGAGCCTCACGAGCAGTACTTC. Residues: CASSYSKEPHEQYF.

The CDR3 DNA reads as TGTGCCAGCAGCCGGACACTAAACTATGGCTACACCTTC. Its protein product is CASSRTLNYGYTF. J is TRBJ1-2 and V is TRBV27, with D maybe TRBD1 (5 bases). This CDR3 region has 13 residues. CDR1 is MNHEY, CDR2 SMNVEV, per germline (reference sequence). V was trimmed by 6 bases and J by 2 bases, leaving 10 bases between them.

This chain joins TRBV5-4 and TRBJ1-1; no clear D gene. This CDR3 contains 11 residues. The ends were cut back, 4 bases at V and 1 base at J, with 2 bases in the middle. CDR1 SGHNT and CDR2 YYREEE come from the germline V gene (reference sequence). DNA of the CDR3: TGTGCCAGCAGCCGGAACACTGAAGCTTTCTTT. Encoded protein: CASSRNTEAFF.

The CDR3 sequence is CASSIQQGLGEQFF. The CDR3 DNA follows: TGCGCCAGCAGCATTCAACAGGGTTTGGGTGAGCAGTTCTTC. The chain employs TRBV5-1 and TRBJ2-1, with D tentatively TRBD1 (6 bases). Trimming removed 4 bases at V and 9 bases at J, with 17 bases between. The CDR3 spans 14 residues. Germline V lookup: CDR1 SGHRS, CDR2 YFSETQ. Together with reference TRBV5-1 and TRBJ2-1, the CDR3 gives the full variable domain: KAGVTQTPRYLIKTRGQQVTLSCSPISGHRSVSWYQQTPGQGLQFLFEYFSETQRNKGNFPGRFSGRQFSNSRSEMNVSTLELGDSALYLCASSIQQGLGEQFFGPGTRLTVL.

CDR3 residues: CASSGRDSAKRAGRYF. The CDR3 DNA is TGTGCCAGCAGTGGACGGGACAGTGCTAAACGGGCTGGTCGGTACTTC. J is TRBJ2-7 and V is TRBV2, with 7 bases identical to TRBD1. CDR1 and CDR2 from the germline V gene are SNHLY and FYNNEI. This CDR3 has 16 residues. V gave up 4 bases and J gave up 12 bases; unmatched junction bases: 21.

The J gene is TRBJ1-2, the V gene TRBV7-6; 7 nucleotides match TRBD1. The length of the CDR3 is 15 residues. Germline trimming cut 5 bases from V and 0 bases from J; bases unmatched to any gene: 6. CDR1 is SGHVS and CDR2 is FNYEAQ in the germline V gene. The CDR3 coding sequence is TGTGCCAGCAGCCCCCGACAGGGTGCTAACTATGGCTACACCTTC. It is translated as CASSPRQGANYGYTF.

V is TRBV4-1 and J is TRBJ1-2, with D perhaps matching TRBD1 (6 bases). CDR1 and CDR2 from the germline V gene are MGHRA and YSYEKL. Trimming cost V 1 base and J 7 bases, with 7 bases left between them. This CDR3 spans 12 amino acids. Here the CDR3 DNA reads TGCGCCAGCAGCCAAGGGACAGCTGGCTACACCTTC. Translation gives CASSQGTAGYTF.

The chain combines TRBV25-1 with TRBJ2-7; D remains unclear. This CDR3 region has 14 residues. Trimming took off 3 bases at V and 0 bases at J, with 9 bases between the two ends. Germline CDR1 reads MGHDK; CDR2 reads SYGVNS. The CDR3 spells CASSDTVLSYEQYF. In DNA, the CDR3 is TGTGCCAGCAGTGATACGGTACTCTCCTACGAGCAGTACTTC.

The chain links TRBV15 to TRBJ2-1; 7 bases fit TRBD1. The CDR3 totals 14 residues. Germline CDR1 and CDR2: LNHNV and YYDKDF (reference sequence). Trimming cost V 0 bases and J 5 bases; bases outside gene matches: 1. DNA of the CDR3: TGTGCCACCAGCAGAGATCAGGGGGACAATGAGCAGTTCTTC. This encodes CATSRDQGDNEQFF.

V gene TRBV19 combines with J gene TRBJ1-1; 7 bases are shared with TRBD1. From germline, CDR1 is LNHDA and CDR2 SQIVND (reference sequence). J was trimmed by 1 base and V by 5 bases; bases with no gene match: 10. The CDR3 consists of 16 residues. The CDR3 sequence: CASSPITGVRNTEAFF. The CDR3 DNA sequence: TGTGCCAGTAGTCCAATTACAGGGGTGCGGAACACTGAAGCTTTCTTT.

As to this clone: The junction departs from the called germline gene at one end, perhaps through a read error. J is TRBJ2-7 and V is TRBV7-9; maybe TRBD1 (6 bases). There are 12 residues in the CDR3. The germline V gene has CDR1 SEHNR and CDR2 FQNEAQ (reference sequence). CDR3 in DNA: TGTTCCAGCAGCCCAGGGGAGTACGAGCAGTACTTC. This gives the protein CSSSPGEYEQYF.

This chain uses TRBV6-1 with TRBJ2-3, with 14 bases lining up with TRBD2. The CDR3 length is 18 residues. The ends lost 4 bases at V and 5 bases at J; junction bases unmatched: 11. Germline CDR1 reads MNHNS; CDR2 reads SASEGT. The CDR3 region is CASSVRPPGLAGVDTQYF. DNA of the CDR3: TGTGCCAGCAGTGTACGCCCTCCGGGACTAGCGGGAGTAGATACGCAGTATTTT.

This clone turned up a few times. This chain links TRBV5-4 with TRBJ2-7, with a tentative D call TRBD1 (5 bases). Trimming took 5 bases from V and 3 from J, leaving 12 bases between them. Looked up from germline, CDR1 is SGHNT and CDR2 is YYREEE (reference sequence). This CDR3 has 13 residues. As DNA, the CDR3 is TGTGCCAGCAGTTCAGGGTCCCACTACGAGCAGTACTTC. It specifies CASSSGSHYEQYF.

The chain is built from TRBV15 and TRBJ1-5; no definite D call. This CDR3 is 15 amino acids long. Trimming took off 5 bases at V and 0 bases at J, with 11 bases between the two ends. In germline, CDR1 is LNHNV, CDR2 YYDKDF (reference sequence). This CDR3 reads CATSPPGVSNQPQHF. The CDR3, as DNA: TGTGCCACCAGCCCCCCCGGGGTTAGCAATCAGCCCCAGCATTTT.